These T cell receptor beta chains were read from a single sample in a study of CD8 T cells in ankylosing spondylitis. TCRdb re-derived calls from the 5' RACE reads in MiXCR, one entry per CDR3 protein. The top ten hold roughly 4.6% of the sample, which has 85,000 to 100,000 distinct CDR3 sequences, 8.8% seen once. Material for sequencing was blood, either unsorted or a sorted T cell fraction (not recorded which). Source of these receptors: a male donor with ankylosing spondylitis or in good health (not recorded which). The CDR3 runs from the conserved cysteine through the conserved F or W. Each record gives: D gene, clone size, J gene, V gene, CDR3 protein, CDR3 DNA. The D gene is left open where the match is weak. Not all rows give a size; the values are once, few, many and, for expanded clones, a class.

d_call: .; clone_size: many; j_call: TRBJ2-3; v_call: TRBV10-3; cdr3_aa: CAISEGFQYTQYF; cdr3_nt: TGTGCCATCAGTGAGGGGTTTCAATATACGCAGTATTTT
d_call: .; clone_size: .; j_call: TRBJ2-3; v_call: TRBV5-1; cdr3_aa: CASSLAQSPSTDTQYF; cdr3_nt: TGCGCCAGCAGCTTGGCACAGAGTCCTAGCACAGATACGCAGTATTTT
d_call: .; clone_size: many; j_call: TRBJ1-1; v_call: TRBV29-1; cdr3_aa: CSVLSRGSEAFF; cdr3_nt: TGCAGCGTTCTCTCACGAGGGTCTGAAGCTTTCTTT
d_call: TRBD2; clone_size: .; j_call: TRBJ2-1; v_call: TRBV12-3/TRBV12-4; cdr3_aa: CASSQGLAGETMKQFF; cdr3_nt: TGTGCCAGCAGCCAAGGACTAGCGGGGGAGACAATGAAGCAGTTCTTC
d_call: .; clone_size: many; j_call: TRBJ2-5; v_call: TRBV3-1; cdr3_aa: CASSQAFAKQETQYF; cdr3_nt: TGTGCCAGCAGCCAAGCATTCGCTAAACAAGAGACCCAGTACTTC
d_call: TRBD1; clone_size: .; j_call: TRBJ2-4; v_call: TRBV3-1; cdr3_aa: CACSPGQGGGWGKNIQYF; cdr3_nt: TGTGCCTGCAGTCCGGGACAGGGCGGGGGATGGGGTAAAAACATTCAGTACTTC
d_call: .; clone_size: .; j_call: TRBJ2-1; v_call: TRBV20-1; cdr3_aa: CSARVEGSSYNEQFF; cdr3_nt: TGCAGTGCTAGAGTGGAGGGGTCTTCCTACAATGAGCAGTTCTTC
d_call: TRBD1; clone_size: many; j_call: TRBJ1-1; v_call: TRBV9; cdr3_aa: CASSATGSTTEAFF; cdr3_nt: TGTGCCAGCAGCGCGACAGGGAGTACCACTGAAGCTTTCTTT
d_call: TRBD1; clone_size: many; j_call: TRBJ2-3; v_call: TRBV6-5; cdr3_aa: CASSKTGGRTDAQYF; cdr3_nt: TGTGCCAGCAGTAAGACAGGGGGCAGGACAGATGCGCAGTATTTT
d_call: .; clone_size: many; j_call: TRBJ1-4; v_call: TRBV20-1; cdr3_aa: CSARDLKGTNEKLFF; cdr3_nt: TGCAGTGCTAGAGATCTTAAGGGAACTAATGAAAAACTGTTTTTT
d_call: TRBD2; clone_size: .; j_call: TRBJ2-7; v_call: TRBV6-1; cdr3_aa: CASSRGGAYEQYF; cdr3_nt: TGTGCCAGCTCTCGCGGGGGGGCTTACGAGCAGTACTTC
d_call: TRBD2; clone_size: .; j_call: TRBJ2-1; v_call: TRBV20-1; cdr3_aa: CSAMSSGGAYNEQFF; cdr3_nt: TGCAGTGCTATGTCTAGCGGGGGGGCCTACAATGAGCAGTTCTTC
d_call: .; clone_size: many; j_call: TRBJ2-5; v_call: TRBV20-1; cdr3_aa: CSARELGTQYF; cdr3_nt: TGCAGTGCTAGAGAGTTGGGGACCCAGTACTTC
d_call: TRBD2; clone_size: many; j_call: TRBJ2-7; v_call: TRBV12-3/TRBV12-4; cdr3_aa: CASSPPSGGVVVEQYF; cdr3_nt: TGTGCCAGCAGTCCGCCCAGCGGGGGAGTTGTAGTCGAGCAGTACTTC